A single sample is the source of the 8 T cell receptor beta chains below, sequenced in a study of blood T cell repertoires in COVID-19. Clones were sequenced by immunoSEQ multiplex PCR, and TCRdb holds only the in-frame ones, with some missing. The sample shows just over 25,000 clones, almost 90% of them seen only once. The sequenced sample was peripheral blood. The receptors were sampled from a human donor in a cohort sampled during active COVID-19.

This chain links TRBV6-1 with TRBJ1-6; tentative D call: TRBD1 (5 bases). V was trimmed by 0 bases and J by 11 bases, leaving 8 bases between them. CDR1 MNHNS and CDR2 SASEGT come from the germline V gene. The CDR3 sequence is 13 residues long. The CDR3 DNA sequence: TGTGCCAGCAGTGAAGCCCCAGGGACACCCCTCCACTTT. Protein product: CASSEAPGTPLHF.

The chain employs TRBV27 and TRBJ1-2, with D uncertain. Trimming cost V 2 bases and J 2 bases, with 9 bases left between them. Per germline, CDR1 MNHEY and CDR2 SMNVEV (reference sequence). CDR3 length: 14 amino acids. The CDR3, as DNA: TGTGCCAGCAGTTTAAGCTGGAGCAACTATGGCTACACCTTC. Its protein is CASSLSWSNYGYTF.

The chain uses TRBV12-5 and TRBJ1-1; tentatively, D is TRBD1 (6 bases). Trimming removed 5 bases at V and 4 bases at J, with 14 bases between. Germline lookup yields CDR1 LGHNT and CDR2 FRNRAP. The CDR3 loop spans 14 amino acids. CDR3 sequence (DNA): TGTGCTAGTGGTCTCAGGGGTTCTCTCACTGAAGCTTTCTTT. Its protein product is CASGLRGSLTEAFF.

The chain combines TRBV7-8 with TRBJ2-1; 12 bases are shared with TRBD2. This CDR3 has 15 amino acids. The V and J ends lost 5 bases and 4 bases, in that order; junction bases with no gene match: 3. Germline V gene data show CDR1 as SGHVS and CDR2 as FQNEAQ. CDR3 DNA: TGTGCCAGCAGCCCGACTAGCGGGGGTTACAATGAGCAGTTCTTC. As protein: CASSPTSGGYNEQFF.

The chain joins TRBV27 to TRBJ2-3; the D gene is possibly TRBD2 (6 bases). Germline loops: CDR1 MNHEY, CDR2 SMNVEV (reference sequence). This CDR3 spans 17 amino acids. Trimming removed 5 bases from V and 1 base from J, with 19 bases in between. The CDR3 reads CASSPLHASEGTDTQYF. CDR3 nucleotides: TGTGCCAGCAGTCCTCTCCATGCTAGCGAGGGCACAGATACGCAGTATTTT.

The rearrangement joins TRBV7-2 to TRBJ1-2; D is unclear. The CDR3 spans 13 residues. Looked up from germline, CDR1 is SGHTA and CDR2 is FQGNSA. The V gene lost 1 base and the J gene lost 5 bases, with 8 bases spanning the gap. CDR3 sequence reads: CASSLVQNYGYTF. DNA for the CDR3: TGTGCCAGCAGCTTAGTCCAGAATTATGGCTACACCTTC.

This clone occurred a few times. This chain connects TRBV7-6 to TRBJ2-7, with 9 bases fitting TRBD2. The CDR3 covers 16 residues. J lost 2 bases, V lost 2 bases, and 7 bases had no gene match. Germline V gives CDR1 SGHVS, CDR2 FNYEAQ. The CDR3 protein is CASSLQPSGTTYEQYF. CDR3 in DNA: TGTGCCAGCAGCTTACAGCCTAGCGGGACCACCTACGAGCAGTACTTC.

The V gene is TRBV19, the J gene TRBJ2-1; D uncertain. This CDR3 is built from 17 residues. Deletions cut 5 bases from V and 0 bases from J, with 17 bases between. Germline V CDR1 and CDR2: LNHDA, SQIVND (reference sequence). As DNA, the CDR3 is TGTGCCAGTAGTCTCCGACCCCAGAGGAGCTCCTACAATGAGCAGTTCTTC. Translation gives CASSLRPQRSSYNEQFF. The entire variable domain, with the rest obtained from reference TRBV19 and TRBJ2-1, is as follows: DGGITQSPKYLFRKEGQNVTLSCEQNLNHDAMYWYRQDPGQGLRLIYYSQIVNDFQKGDIAEGYSVSREKKESFPLTVTSAQKNPTAFYLCASSLRPQRSSYNEQFFGPGTRLTVL.